This T cell receptor (beta chain) was captured in a study of shared clonotypes between healthy human individuals. This table comes from immunoSEQ multiplex PCR, and its TCRdb copy is limited to in-frame clones, with some not included. Of about 2 million clones in the sample, 85% to 95% were seen once. The CDR3 is 15 residues long. CDR1 is LGHNT, CDR2 FRNRAP, per germline. V lost 1 base and J 1 base, leaving 10 bases between the germline ends. The receptor comes from a man aged 18 to 35 in good health. This sequence joins TRBV12-5 and TRBJ2-5, with D tentatively TRBD1 (5 bases). Specimen: naive CD4+ T cells sorted from blood. Subset described: CD45RA+ positively selected. This CDR3 reads CASGLGAQAQETQYF. The CDR3 coding sequence is TGTGCTAGTGGTTTGGGGGCACAGGCCCAAGAGACCCAGTACTTC.